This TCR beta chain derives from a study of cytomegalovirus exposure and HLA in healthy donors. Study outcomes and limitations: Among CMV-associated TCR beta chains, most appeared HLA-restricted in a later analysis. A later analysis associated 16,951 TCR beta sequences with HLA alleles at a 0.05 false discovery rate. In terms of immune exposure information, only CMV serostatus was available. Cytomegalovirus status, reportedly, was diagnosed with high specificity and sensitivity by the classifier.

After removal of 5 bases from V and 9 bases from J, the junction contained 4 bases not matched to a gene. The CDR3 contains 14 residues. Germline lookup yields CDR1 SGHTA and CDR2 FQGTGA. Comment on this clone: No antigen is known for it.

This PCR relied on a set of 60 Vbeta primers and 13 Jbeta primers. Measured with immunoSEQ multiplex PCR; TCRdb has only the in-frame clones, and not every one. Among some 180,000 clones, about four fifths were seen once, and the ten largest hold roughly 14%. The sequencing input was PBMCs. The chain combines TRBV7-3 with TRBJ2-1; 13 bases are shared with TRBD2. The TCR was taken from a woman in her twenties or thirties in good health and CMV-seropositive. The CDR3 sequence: CASSLTSGGFEQFF. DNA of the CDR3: TGTGCCAGCAGCCTGACTAGCGGGGGGTTTGAGCAGTTCTTC.